Listed below are T cell receptor beta chains from one sample, sequenced in a study of T cell responses to AZD1222 COVID-19 vaccine. Assay: immunoSEQ multiplex PCR; the TCRdb copy retains only in-frame clones and omits some. Of 84,000 or so clones in the sample, roughly 88% were seen once. The material sequenced was peripheral blood, taken on day 0 of AZD1222 vaccination. The receptor set was obtained from an adult in good health. CDR3s leave out the opening cysteine and the closing phenylalanine or tryptophan. The D gene is left open where the match is weak.

TRBV28,TRBJ2-1,-,ASAGDSGEQF
TRBV7-8,TRBJ1-1,-,ASSYDRNTEAF
TRBV5-8,TRBJ2-2,-,ASSPPREGATGELF
TRBV27,TRBJ2-7,TRBD1,ASSTGSSSYEQY
TRBV27,TRBJ2-7,TRBD2,ASTSLGTSTYEQY
TRBV6-6,TRBJ2-5,-,ASSYPIAGQETQY
TRBV6-5,TRBJ1-2,-,ASYGGNNYGYT
TRBV18,TRBJ1-4,-,ASSRGNEKLF
TRBV11-2,TRBJ2-1,-,ASSLGRLRYNEQF
TRBV5-4,TRBJ2-1,-,ASSFAEPLKF
TRBV5-5,TRBJ2-2,TRBD2,ASSSGLAGGPNTGELF
TRBV5-1,TRBJ1-6,TRBD1,ASSAGQGRFNSPLH
TRBV6-4,TRBJ1-6,-,ASSATYNSPLH
TRBV7-2,TRBJ2-7,-,ASSPAGTRASYEQY
TRBV5-8,TRBJ2-1,-,ASSFGLEQF
TRBV7-9,TRBJ1-1,-,AIRRDGTEAF
TRBV6-6,TRBJ1-2,TRBD1,ASSFDRDGYT
TRBV5-1,TRBJ1-1,-,ASSLEGAAF
TRBV6-2/TRBV6-3,TRBJ2-2,TRBD2,ASSYPSPGLAGGSGELF
TRBV5-1,TRBJ1-2,-,ASSLSQGLYGYT
TRBV12-3/TRBV12-4,TRBJ2-7,TRBD1,ASSSTGLEEY